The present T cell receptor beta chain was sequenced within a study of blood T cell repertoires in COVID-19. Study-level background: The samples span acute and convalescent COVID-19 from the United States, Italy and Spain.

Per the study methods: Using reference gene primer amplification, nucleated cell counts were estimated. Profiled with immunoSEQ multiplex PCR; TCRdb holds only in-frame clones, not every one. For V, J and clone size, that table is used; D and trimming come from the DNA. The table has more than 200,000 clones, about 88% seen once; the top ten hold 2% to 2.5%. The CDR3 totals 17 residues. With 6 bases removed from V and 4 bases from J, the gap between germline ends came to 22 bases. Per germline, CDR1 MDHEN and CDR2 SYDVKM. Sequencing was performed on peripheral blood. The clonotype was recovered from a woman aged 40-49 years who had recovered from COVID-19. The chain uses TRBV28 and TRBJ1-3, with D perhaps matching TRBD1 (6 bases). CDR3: CASSRNTGPRVGNTIYF. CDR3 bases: TGTGCCAGCAGCCGGAATACAGGGCCCCGGGTGGGAAACACCATATATTTT.